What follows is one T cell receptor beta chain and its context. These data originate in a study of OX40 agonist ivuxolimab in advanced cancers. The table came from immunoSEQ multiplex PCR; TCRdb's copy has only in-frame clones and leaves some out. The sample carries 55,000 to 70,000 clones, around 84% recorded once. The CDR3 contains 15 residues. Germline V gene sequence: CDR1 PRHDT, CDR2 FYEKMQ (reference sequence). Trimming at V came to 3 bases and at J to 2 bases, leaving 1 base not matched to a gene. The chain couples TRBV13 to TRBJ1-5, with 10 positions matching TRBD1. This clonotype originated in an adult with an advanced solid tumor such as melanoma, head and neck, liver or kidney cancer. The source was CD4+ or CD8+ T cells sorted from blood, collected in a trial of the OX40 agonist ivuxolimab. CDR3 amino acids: CASSLGTGGNQPQHF. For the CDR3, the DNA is TGTGCCAGCAGCTTGGGGACAGGGGGCAATCAGCCCCAGCATTTT. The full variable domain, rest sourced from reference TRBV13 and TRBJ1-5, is AAGVIQSPRHLIKEKRETATLKCYPIPRHDTVYWYQQGPGQDPQFLISFYEKMQSDKGSIPDRFSAQQFSDYHSELNMSSLELGDSALYFCASSLGTGGNQPQHFGDGTRLSIL.